Listed here is a single TCR beta chain. This may arise from a read error, as a much more abundant clone is one base away. Germline V CDR1 and CDR2: MNHNS, SASEGT. The CDR3 spans 17 residues. J lost 3 bases, V lost 4 bases, and 12 bases had no gene match. In addition to blood RNA drawn from unsorted whole blood, germline DNA was extracted. Priming with a constant-region primer yielded TCR beta cDNA from 400 to 550 ng total RNA. Modified slightly, ARM-PCR produced TCR beta libraries over three nested multiplex PCR rounds. The first two PCR rounds used TRBV1-TRBV30 primers with a Cbeta primer, approximately 10 cycles each. Via MiXCR, TCRdb re-called the multiplex PCR reads, giving one row per CDR3 protein. The table records fewer than 350,000 distinct CDR3 sequences, 60% to 80% of them present only once. These data come from a study of tumor-infiltrating lymphocytes in primary liver carcinoma.

The chain recombines TRBV6-1 with TRBJ1-5; 7 nucleotides agree with TRBD1. The clonotype originates from a man aged 35-49 years with primary liver carcinoma and hepatitis B virus infection. Sequencing used peripheral blood. The CDR3 loop reads CASSGTFLGTVNQPQHF. CDR3 DNA: TGTGCCAGCAGTGGGACGTTCTTGGGGACAGTCAATCAGCCCCAGCATTTT.